A single sample is the source of the 2 T cell receptor beta chains below, sequenced in a study of CD8 T cells in ankylosing spondylitis. Whole-study results and caveats: It appeared that ankylosing spondylitis blood was characterized by a TCR beta motif of under ten highly homologous variants.

No cognate antigen is known for these TCRs. TCRdb itself ran the 5' RACE reads through MiXCR, one entry per CDR3 protein. The table has about 540,000 distinct CDR3 sequences, roughly 13% seen once; the top ten hold 6.8%. Sequenced material: blood, either unsorted or a sorted T cell fraction (not recorded which). Receptor source: a male donor with ankylosing spondylitis.

This clonotype was observed at least ten times. The chain uses TRBV10-3 and TRBJ1-2, with D possibly matching TRBD1 (5 bases). The CDR3 loop spans 13 amino acids. Germline V gene sequence: CDR1 ENHRY, CDR2 SYGVKD. Trimming took 6 bases from V and 0 from J, leaving 8 bases between them. The CDR3: CAIRQTANYGYTF. In nucleotides, the CDR3 is TGTGCCATCAGACAGACAGCTAACTATGGCTACACCTTC.

This rearrangement joins TRBV18 to TRBJ2-3, with TRBD2 matching over 11 bases. This CDR3 is built from 16 residues. Germline trimming cut 3 bases from V and 7 bases from J; bases unmatched to any gene: 9. Germline lookup yields CDR1 KGHSH and CDR2 LQKENI. This CDR3 is CASSPSSGRPSNTQYF. Written as DNA, the CDR3 is TGTGCCAGCTCACCCTCTAGCGGGAGGCCCTCGAATACGCAGTATTTT.